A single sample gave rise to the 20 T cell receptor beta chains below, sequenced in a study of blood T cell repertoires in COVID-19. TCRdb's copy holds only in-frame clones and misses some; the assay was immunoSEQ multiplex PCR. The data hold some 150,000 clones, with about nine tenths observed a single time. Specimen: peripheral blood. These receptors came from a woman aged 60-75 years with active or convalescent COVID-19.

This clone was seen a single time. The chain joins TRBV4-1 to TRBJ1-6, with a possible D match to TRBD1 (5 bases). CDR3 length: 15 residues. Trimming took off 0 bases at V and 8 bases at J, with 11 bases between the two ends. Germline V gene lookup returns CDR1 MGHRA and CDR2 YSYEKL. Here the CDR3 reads CASSQDGRADSPLHF. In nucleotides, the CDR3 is TGCGCCAGCAGCCAAGACGGCAGGGCTGATTCACCCCTCCACTTT.

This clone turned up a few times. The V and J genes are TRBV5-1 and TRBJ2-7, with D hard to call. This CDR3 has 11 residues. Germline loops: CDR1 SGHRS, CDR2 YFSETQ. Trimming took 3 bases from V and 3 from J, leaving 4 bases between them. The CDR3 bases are TGCGCCAGCAGCTCGAGCTACGAGCAGTACTTC. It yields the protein CASSSSYEQYF. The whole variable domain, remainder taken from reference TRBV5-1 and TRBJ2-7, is KAGVTQTPRYLIKTRGQQVTLSCSPISGHRSVSWYQQTPGQGLQFLFEYFSETQRNKGNFPGRFSGRQFSNSRSEMNVSTLELGDSALYLCASSSSYEQYFGPGTRLTVT.

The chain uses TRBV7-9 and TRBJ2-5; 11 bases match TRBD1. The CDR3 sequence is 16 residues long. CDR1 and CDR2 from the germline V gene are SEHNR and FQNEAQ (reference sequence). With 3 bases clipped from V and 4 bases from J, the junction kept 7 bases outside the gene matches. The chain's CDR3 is CASSFRTGGEVETQYF. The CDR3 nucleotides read TGTGCCAGCAGCTTCCGGACAGGGGGCGAGGTAGAGACCCAGTACTTC.

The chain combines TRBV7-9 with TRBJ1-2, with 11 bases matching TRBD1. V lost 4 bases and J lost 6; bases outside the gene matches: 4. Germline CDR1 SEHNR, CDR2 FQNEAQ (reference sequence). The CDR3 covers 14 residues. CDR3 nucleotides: TGTGCCAGCAGCTCGGGACAGGGGGTCCATGGCTACACCTTC. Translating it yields CASSSGQGVHGYTF.

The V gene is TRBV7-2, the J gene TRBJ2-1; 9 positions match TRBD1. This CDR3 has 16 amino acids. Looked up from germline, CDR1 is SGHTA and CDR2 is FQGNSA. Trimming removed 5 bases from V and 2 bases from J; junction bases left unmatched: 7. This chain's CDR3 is CASSNTGTGPYNEQFF. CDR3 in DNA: TGTGCCAGCAGCAACACCGGGACAGGGCCCTACAATGAGCAGTTCTTC.

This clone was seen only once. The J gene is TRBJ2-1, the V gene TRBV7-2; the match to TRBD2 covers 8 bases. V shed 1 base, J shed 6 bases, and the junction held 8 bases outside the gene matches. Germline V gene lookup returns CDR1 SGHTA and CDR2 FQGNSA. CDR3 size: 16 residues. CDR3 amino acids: CASSLVGGGRVNEQFF. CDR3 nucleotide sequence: TGTGCCAGCAGCTTAGTAGGCGGGGGGAGGGTCAATGAGCAGTTCTTC.

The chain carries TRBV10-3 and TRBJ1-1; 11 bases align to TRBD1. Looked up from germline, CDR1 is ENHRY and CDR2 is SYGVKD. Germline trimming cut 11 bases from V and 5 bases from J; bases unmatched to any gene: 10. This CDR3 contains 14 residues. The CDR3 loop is CAAGTGGIRTEAFF. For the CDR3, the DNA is TGTGCCGCCGGGACAGGGGGGATTCGGACTGAAGCTTTCTTT.

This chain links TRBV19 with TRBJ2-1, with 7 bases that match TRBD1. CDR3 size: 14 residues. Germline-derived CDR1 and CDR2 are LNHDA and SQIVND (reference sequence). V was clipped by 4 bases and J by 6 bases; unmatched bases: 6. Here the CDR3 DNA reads TGTGCCAGTAGTACGGCAGGGGGTTTCAATGAGCAGTTCTTC. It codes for CASSTAGGFNEQFF. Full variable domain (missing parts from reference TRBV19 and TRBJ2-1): DGGITQSPKYLFRKEGQNVTLSCEQNLNHDAMYWYRQDPGQGLRLIYYSQIVNDFQKGDIAEGYSVSREKKESFPLTVTSAQKNPTAFYLCASSTAGGFNEQFFGPGTRLTVL.

DNA of the CDR3: TGTGCCAGCAGCTTAGGCGAGGGAGGCTCCTACAATGAGCAGTTCTTC. This sequence encodes CASSLGEGGSYNEQFF. J is TRBJ2-1 and V is TRBV11-1, with a tentative D call TRBD2 (6 bases). The CDR3 contains 16 residues. Germline V CDR1 and CDR2: SGHAT, FQDESV (reference sequence). Trimming took 1 base from V and 0 from J, leaving 10 bases between them.

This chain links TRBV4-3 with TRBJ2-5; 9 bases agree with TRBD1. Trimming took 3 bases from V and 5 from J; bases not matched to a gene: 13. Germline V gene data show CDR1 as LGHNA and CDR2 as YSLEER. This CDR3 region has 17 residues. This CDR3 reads CASSHTPTTGTGETQYF. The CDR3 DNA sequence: TGCGCCAGCAGCCATACTCCGACGACAGGGACAGGGGAGACCCAGTACTTC.

CDR3 coding DNA: TGTGCCACCAGTAGTCCAGGGAAATCACCCCTCCACTTT. It translates to CATSSPGKSPLHF. This rearrangement joins TRBV24-1 to TRBJ1-6, with D tentatively TRBD1 (5 bases). This CDR3 is 13 amino acids long. CDR1 KGHDR and CDR2 SFDVKD come from the germline V gene. Trimming left V 6 bases short and J 10 bases short, with 12 bases between.

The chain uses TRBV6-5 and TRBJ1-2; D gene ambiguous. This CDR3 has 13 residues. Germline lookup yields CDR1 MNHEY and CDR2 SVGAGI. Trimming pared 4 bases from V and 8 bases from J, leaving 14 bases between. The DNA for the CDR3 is TGTGCCAGCAGTTCCCCGGGGAGCAACGGCTACACCTTC. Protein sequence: CASSSPGSNGYTF.

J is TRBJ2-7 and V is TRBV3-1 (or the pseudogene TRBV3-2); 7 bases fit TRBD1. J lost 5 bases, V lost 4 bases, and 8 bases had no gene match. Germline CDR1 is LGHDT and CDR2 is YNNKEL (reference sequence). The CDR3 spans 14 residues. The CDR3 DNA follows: TGTGCCAGCAGCCCAGGGGGAACCCTCCACGAGCAGTACTTC. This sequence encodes CASSPGGTLHEQYF.

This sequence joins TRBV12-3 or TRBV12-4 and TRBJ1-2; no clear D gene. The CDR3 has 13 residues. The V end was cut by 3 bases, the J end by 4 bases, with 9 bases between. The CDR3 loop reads CASSFRQAYGYTF. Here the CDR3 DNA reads TGTGCCAGCAGTTTTCGGCAGGCCTATGGCTACACCTTC.

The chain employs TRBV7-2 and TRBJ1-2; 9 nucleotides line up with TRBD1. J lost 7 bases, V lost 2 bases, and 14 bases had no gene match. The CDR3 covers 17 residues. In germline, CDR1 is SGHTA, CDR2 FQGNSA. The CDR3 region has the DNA TGTGCCAGCAGCTTAAGGCCGGGACAGGGCCCTTTTACTGGCTACACCTTC. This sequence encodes CASSLRPGQGPFTGYTF.

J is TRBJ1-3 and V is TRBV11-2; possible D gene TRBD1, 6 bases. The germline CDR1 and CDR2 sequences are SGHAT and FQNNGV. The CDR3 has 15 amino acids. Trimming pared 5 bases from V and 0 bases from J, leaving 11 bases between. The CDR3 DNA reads TGTGCCAGCAGCCTCCAGGGGACCTCTGGAAACACCATATATTTT. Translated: CASSLQGTSGNTIYF.

The CDR3 region has the DNA TGTGCCATCAGTGAGTCCATTGGAGGGGCAGCTAACTATGGCTACACCTTC. This encodes CAISESIGGAANYGYTF. The chain couples TRBV10-3 to TRBJ1-2, with D perhaps TRBD1 (5 bases). Trimming shortened V by 0 bases and J by 0 bases, and 14 bases separated the two germline ends. The CDR3 totals 17 residues. CDR1 ENHRY and CDR2 SYGVKD come from the germline V gene.

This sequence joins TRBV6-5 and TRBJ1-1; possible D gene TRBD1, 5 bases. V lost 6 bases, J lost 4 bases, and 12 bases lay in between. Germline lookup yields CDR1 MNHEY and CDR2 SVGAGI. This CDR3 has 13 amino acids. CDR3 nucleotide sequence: TGTGCCAGCAGCTTAGGGGTGGTCACTGAAGCTTTCTTT. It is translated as CASSLGVVTEAFF.

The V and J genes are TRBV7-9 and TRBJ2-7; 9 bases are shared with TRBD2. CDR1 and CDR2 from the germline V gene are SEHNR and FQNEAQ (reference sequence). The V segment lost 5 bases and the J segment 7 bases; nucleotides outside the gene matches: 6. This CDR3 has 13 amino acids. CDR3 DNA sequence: TGTGCCAGCAGCCCCGATCTAGCGGGGGAGCAGTACTTC. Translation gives CASSPDLAGEQYF.

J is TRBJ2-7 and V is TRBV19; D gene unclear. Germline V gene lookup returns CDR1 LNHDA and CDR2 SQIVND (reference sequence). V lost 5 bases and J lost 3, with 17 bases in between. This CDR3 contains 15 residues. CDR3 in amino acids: CASSLRWSTVYEQYF. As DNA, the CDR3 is TGTGCCAGTAGTCTCCGATGGAGTACGGTCTACGAGCAGTACTTC.